These 27 T cell receptor beta chains came from one sample sequenced in a study of cytomegalovirus exposure and HLA in healthy donors. This PCR relied on a set of 60 Vbeta primers and 13 Jbeta primers. This table comes from immunoSEQ multiplex PCR, and its TCRdb copy is limited to in-frame clones, with some not included. The data hold 100,000 to 150,000 clones, with about 80% observed a single time. Sequenced sample: PBMCs. The receptors originated from a man aged 35-49 years in good health and CMV-seronegative.

V usage is TRBV7-9 and J usage is TRBJ2-1, with TRBD2 matching 9 bases. The germline gives CDR1 SEHNR, CDR2 FQNEAQ (reference sequence). Germline trimming cut 5 bases from V and 4 bases from J; bases unmatched to any gene: 15. The CDR3 is made up of 18 amino acids. The CDR3 sequence is CASSPSPSGSGGYNEQFF. In DNA form, the CDR3 reads TGTGCCAGCAGCCCCAGCCCTTCGGGGAGCGGGGGGTACAATGAGCAGTTCTTC.

A note on this clone: The same CDR3 can be traced to other DNA sequences in this sample. This chain connects TRBV11-3 to TRBJ2-7; 9 nucleotides match TRBD1. CDR3 length: 14 residues. J gave up 2 bases and V 3 bases, and 2 bases lay outside the gene matches. The germline V gene encodes CDR1 SGHNT and CDR2 YENEEA. In DNA, the CDR3 is TGTGCCAGCAGCTTGGGACAGGGTGCCTACGAGCAGTACTTC. Its protein product is CASSLGQGAYEQYF.

This sequence joins TRBV30 and TRBJ2-3, with D perhaps matching TRBD1 (5 bases). This CDR3 has 12 amino acids. Germline CDR1 is GTSNPN and CDR2 is SVGIG (reference sequence). The V and J ends lost 0 bases and 5 bases respectively, with 6 bases between them. As DNA, the CDR3 is TGTGCCTGGAGTGTCGGACAAGATACGCAGTATTTT. Protein sequence: CAWSVGQDTQYF.

This clone was detected only a few times. The genes are TRBV4-1 and TRBJ2-1, with 9 bases lining up with TRBD1. The CDR3 extends over 16 amino acids. Germline lookup yields CDR1 MGHRA and CDR2 YSYEKL. V was clipped by 0 bases and J by 2 bases; unmatched bases: 2. The CDR3 here is CASSQDGQGTYNEQFF. The CDR3 DNA follows: TGCGCCAGCAGCCAAGATGGACAGGGGACCTACAATGAGCAGTTCTTC.

This chain joins TRBV30 and TRBJ2-4; D is unresolved. CDR3 length: 11 amino acids. The germline V gene encodes CDR1 GTSNPN and CDR2 SVGIG (reference sequence). Between the trimmed V and J ends, which lost 0 bases and 6 bases, there was a span of 3 bases. The CDR3 DNA reads TGTGCCTGGAGTGTCGTAAACATTCAGTACTTC. Its protein is CAWSVVNIQYF.

The rearrangement links TRBV30 to TRBJ2-2; D might be TRBD1 (5 bases). The CDR3 is 13 amino acids. The V end was cut by 4 bases, the J end by 4 bases, with 10 bases between. Germline V gene sequence: CDR1 GTSNPN, CDR2 SVGIG (reference sequence). The CDR3 reads CAWTRGATGELFF. The CDR3 DNA follows: TGTGCCTGGACTCGTGGGGCCACCGGGGAGCTGTTTTTT.

The rearrangement links TRBV30 to TRBJ1-2; D call uncertain. Deletions cut 1 base from V and 4 bases from J, with 7 bases between. The CDR3 covers 12 residues. CDR1 is GTSNPN, CDR2 SVGIG, per germline (reference sequence). The CDR3 reads CAWSEGVYGYTF. CDR3 DNA: TGTGCCTGGAGTGAGGGAGTCTATGGCTACACCTTC.

The chain has TRBV6-5 and TRBJ1-2; D unclear. V was cut by 3 bases and J by 4 bases, with 12 bases left in between. The V gene's germline CDR1 is MNHEY and CDR2 SVGAGI. The CDR3 covers 14 residues. The CDR3 nucleotides are TGTGCCAGCAGTTATCTCGCGGATTTCTATGGCTACACCTTC. It is translated as CASSYLADFYGYTF.

Here the CDR3 reads CASSLAGKDTQYF. The CDR3 DNA follows: TGTGCCAGCAGCTTGGCAGGGAAAGATACGCAGTATTTT. The chain has TRBV5-4 and TRBJ2-3; TRBD1 might be the D (5 bases). The CDR3 has 13 residues. The V gene's germline CDR1 is SGHNT and CDR2 YYREEE (reference sequence). V gave up 0 bases and J gave up 5 bases, with 7 bases separating them.

The chain is built from TRBV28 and TRBJ2-7; D possibly corresponds to TRBD2 (5 bases). CDR1 is MDHEN, CDR2 SYDVKM, per germline. V was cut by 5 bases and J by 3 bases, with 20 bases left in between. This CDR3 is 16 amino acids long. CDR3 sequence (DNA): TGTGCCAGCAGTCCACTAGTCCTTCTTTCCCTCTACGAGCAGTACTTC. Its protein product is CASSPLVLLSLYEQYF.

J is TRBJ2-7 and V is TRBV28; 9 nucleotides line up with TRBD2. V dropped 0 bases and J dropped 2; count of bases not matched to a gene: 2. The germline CDR1 and CDR2 sequences are MDHEN and SYDVKM. The CDR3 contains 15 residues. CDR3 nucleotide sequence: TGTGCCAGCAGTTTATGGGCGGGAGGGACCTACGAGCAGTACTTC. It yields the protein CASSLWAGGTYEQYF.

This chain connects TRBV2 to TRBJ1-2; D may be TRBD1 (5 bases). Germline CDR1 is SNHLY and CDR2 is FYNNEI. This CDR3 spans 13 amino acids. The germline V and J ends were trimmed by 6 bases and 4 bases, with 12 bases remaining between them. The CDR3 sequence is CASRQESSYGYTF. The DNA for the CDR3 is TGTGCCAGCAGACAGGAGTCTTCCTATGGCTACACCTTC. The whole variable domain, filled in from reference TRBV2 and TRBJ1-2, reads EPEVTQTPSHQVTQMGQEVILRCVPISNHLYFYWYRQILGQKVEFLVSFYNNEISEKSEIFDDQFSVERPDGSNFTLKIRSTKLEDSAMYFCASRQESSYGYTFGSGTRLTVV.

The rearrangement links TRBV6-5 to TRBJ2-1; TRBD2 agrees at 7 bases. V lost 8 bases and J lost 1; bases outside the gene matches: 5. Germline CDR1 is MNHEY and CDR2 is SVGAGI. This CDR3 has 14 residues. The CDR3 here is CASWAGESYNEQFF. The CDR3 region has the DNA TGTGCCAGCTGGGCGGGGGAGTCCTACAATGAGCAGTTCTTC.

This chain uses TRBV28 with TRBJ2-7; TRBD2 aligns across 14 bases. CDR3 length: 16 residues. V shed 3 bases and J 6 bases; nucleotides not matched to a gene: 7. Germline loops: CDR1 MDHEN, CDR2 SYDVKM. In nucleotides, the CDR3 is TGTGCCAGCAGTTTGGCCGGGACTAGCGGGAGTGGCGAGCAGTACTTC. Translating gives CASSLAGTSGSGEQYF.

This rearrangement joins TRBV28 to TRBJ2-7; D is unresolved. CDR3 length: 13 amino acids. Trimming cost V 2 bases and J 12 bases, with 17 bases left between them. Germline V gene sequence: CDR1 MDHEN, CDR2 SYDVKM. The CDR3 DNA reads as TGTGCCAGCAGTTTACCCCCGGTCTCCCGCACGTACTTC. It is translated as CASSLPPVSRTYF.

The genes are TRBV7-6 and TRBJ2-7; 12 bases match TRBD2. V trimming: 1 base; J trimming: 2 bases; junction bases outside the gene matches: 0. Per the germline V gene, CDR1 is SGHVS and CDR2 is FNYEAQ. This CDR3 is built from 15 residues. CDR3 nucleotides: TGTGCCAGCAGCTTAGGGACTAGCGGGACCTACGAGCAGTACTTC. Translated: CASSLGTSGTYEQYF.

This chain links TRBV28 with TRBJ2-5; D is perhaps TRBD2 (6 bases). This CDR3 comprises 15 residues. Per the germline V gene, CDR1 is MDHEN and CDR2 is SYDVKM. Trimming removed 5 bases from V and 1 base from J, with 14 bases in between. CDR3 in DNA: TGTGCCAGCAGTCACGGACGGAGGGCCCAAGAGACCCAGTACTTC. Translated: CASSHGRRAQETQYF.

The V gene is TRBV9, the J gene TRBJ2-1, with a possible D match to TRBD2 (6 bases). The V gene's germline CDR1 is SGDLS and CDR2 YYNGEE. CDR3 length: 18 amino acids. Trimming pared 6 bases from V and 0 bases from J, leaving 22 bases between. In nucleotides, the CDR3 is TGTGCCAGCACTCTGAGTATAGGAGGCGGGGCCTCCTACAATGAGCAGTTCTTC. Its translation: CASTLSIGGGASYNEQFF.

There are a few counts of this clone. In DNA form, the CDR3 reads TGTGCCAGCAGCTTTACAGGGGCAGAGACCCAGTACTTC. The encoded protein is CASSFTGAETQYF. The V call is TRBV7-2, the J call TRBJ2-5; the match to TRBD1 covers 7 bases. The germline V gene encodes CDR1 SGHTA and CDR2 FQGNSA. The CDR3 is 13 residues long. V dropped 3 bases and J dropped 4; count of bases not matched to a gene: 2.

V is TRBV27 and J is TRBJ2-5; 16 bases are shared with TRBD2. The CDR3 runs to 21 residues. J gave up 6 bases and V 2 bases, and 18 bases lay outside the gene matches. The V gene's germline CDR1 is MNHEY and CDR2 SMNVEV (reference sequence). CDR3 sequence: CASSLAPSGTSGRAEKKTQYF. The DNA for the CDR3 is TGTGCCAGCAGTTTAGCGCCCTCCGGGACTAGCGGGAGGGCCGAGAAAAAGACCCAGTACTTC.

The chain couples TRBV30 to TRBJ1-6, with 8 nucleotides matching TRBD1. In germline, CDR1 is GTSNPN, CDR2 SVGIG (reference sequence). V was clipped by 3 bases and J by 13 bases; unmatched bases: 8. The CDR3 contains 13 residues. The CDR3: CAWRMTGERPLHF. Here the CDR3 DNA reads TGTGCCTGGAGAATGACAGGGGAGAGGCCCCTCCACTTT.

J is TRBJ2-1 and V is TRBV12-2; TRBD2 is the table's D call and was not checked against the DNA. TRBV12-2 is a recognized pseudogene. This CDR3 has 22 residues. The CDR3 loop reads CASRRDAPSISGLKRTYNEQFF. The DNA for the CDR3 is TGTGCAAGTCGCCGGGACGCCCCAAGTATTAGCGGGTTAAAGAGAACCTACAATGAGCAGTTCTTC.

In DNA, the CDR3 is TGTGCCAGCAGTTTATCCACAGGGGAAGCTTTCTTT. This codes for CASSLSTGEAFF. The chain joins TRBV28 to TRBJ1-1; D possibly corresponds to TRBD1 (6 bases). The germline gives CDR1 MDHEN, CDR2 SYDVKM. The CDR3 contains 12 residues. The V gene lost 1 base and the J gene lost 8 bases, with 8 bases spanning the gap.

This clone was seen a handful of times. This sequence joins TRBV5-4 and TRBJ2-5; possibly TRBD1 for D (5 bases). Germline V CDR1 and CDR2: SGHNT, YYREEE (reference sequence). Trimming left V 4 bases short and J 5 bases short, with 24 bases between. CDR3 size: 17 residues. CDR3 loop: CASSTGQTPQRMETQYF. CDR3 in DNA: TGTGCCAGCAGCACCGGACAAACGCCTCAAAGGATGGAGACCCAGTACTTC.

CDR3 nucleotides: TGTGCCAGCAGCTTACAGCAGACTGAAGCTTTCTTT. This gives the protein CASSLQQTEAFF. The chain combines TRBV5-4 with TRBJ1-1; D is undetermined. The CDR3 contains 12 residues. V gave up 2 bases and J gave up 5 bases, with 7 bases separating them. Per the germline V gene, CDR1 is SGHNT and CDR2 is YYREEE (reference sequence).

The rearrangement joins TRBV25-1 to TRBJ1-2; D is unclear. Germline V lookup: CDR1 MGHDK, CDR2 SYGVNS. V shed 5 bases and J shed 3 bases, with 4 bases lying between them. This CDR3 region has 11 residues. CDR3 sequence reads: CASSRYYGYTF. DNA of the CDR3: TGTGCCAGCAGTCGGTACTATGGCTACACCTTC.

This CDR3 is CAIRTGQDTEAFF. CDR3 bases: TGTGCCATCAGGACTGGACAGGACACTGAAGCTTTCTTT. The chain links TRBV10-3 to TRBJ1-1, with 7 bases matching TRBD1. J was trimmed by 3 bases and V by 6 bases; bases with no gene match: 4. The CDR3 has 13 residues. Germline values: CDR1 ENHRY, CDR2 SYGVKD.